The 5 T cell receptor beta chains reported below all come from one sample, sequenced in a study of a mutant IDH1 vaccine in newly diagnosed glioma. No antigen has been identified for these receptors. Assay used: immunoSEQ multiplex PCR; TCRdb lists only in-frame clones, some missing. The sample carries approximately 60,000 clones, 74% recorded once. Time point here: week 35, safety follow-up. Each vaccine dose was 300 ug of mutant IDH1 20-mer peptide, with topical imiquimod. The source material was PBMCs, sampled from a glioma patient whose treatment included an IDH1 peptide vaccine. These receptors were obtained from a man in his fifties with glioma.

The genes are TRBV27 and TRBJ2-7; D ambiguous. CDR3 size: 12 residues. CDR1 MNHEY and CDR2 SMNVEV come from the germline V gene (reference sequence). The V end was cut by 4 bases, the J end by 5 bases, with 9 bases between. CDR3 nucleotide sequence: TGTGCCAGCAGTTCTCGACCGAACGAGCAGTACTTC. Encoded protein: CASSSRPNEQYF.

This clone was seen only once. This chain connects TRBV4-1 to TRBJ2-2; D call uncertain. Germline V lookup: CDR1 MGHRA, CDR2 YSYEKL. CDR3 length equals 16 residues. V was cut by 1 base and J by 1 base, with 10 bases left in between. The CDR3 bases are TGCGCCAGCAGCCAAGTTGGCTCAAAGAACACCGGGGAGCTGTTTTTT. Translation: CASSQVGSKNTGELFF.

The chain joins TRBV18 to TRBJ1-5, with 8 bases matching TRBD1. Germline trimming cut 3 bases from V and 4 bases from J; bases unmatched to any gene: 2. The length of the CDR3 is 14 residues. In germline, CDR1 is KGHSH, CDR2 LQKENI. This chain's CDR3 is CASSPDRGNQPQHF. DNA of the CDR3: TGTGCCAGCTCACCCGACAGGGGAAATCAGCCCCAGCATTTT.

This rearrangement joins TRBV9 to TRBJ1-2; tentative D call: TRBD1 (6 bases). CDR1 is SGDLS, CDR2 YYNGEE, per germline. The CDR3 runs 14 residues. Deletions cut 0 bases from V and 3 bases from J, with 9 bases between. Here the CDR3 DNA reads TGTGCCAGCAGCGTAGAGGCAGGGGACTATGGCTACACCTTC. This codes for CASSVEAGDYGYTF.

Here the CDR3 DNA reads TGTGCCAGCAGTTACTCGAAAGCAGGCCGCTACACCTTC. This gives the protein CASSYSKAGRYTF. The rearrangement links TRBV6-5 to TRBJ1-2; no reliable D call. The CDR3 runs 13 residues. V lost 0 bases and J lost 9, with 11 bases in between. Germline CDR1 is MNHEY and CDR2 is SVGAGI.